This T cell receptor beta chain originates from a study of T cell clonotyping in hematopoietic cell transplantation. V lost 2 bases, J lost 7 bases, and 12 bases lay in between. CDR3 length: 14 amino acids. Germline V gene data show CDR1 as MDHEN and CDR2 as SYDVKM. Some clones are missing from TCRdb's copy, which holds only in-frame ones; the method was immunoSEQ multiplex PCR. Among approximately 3,000 clones, about 91% were seen once, and the ten largest hold less than 9.5%. The TCR comes from a male patient in his sixties who had an allogeneic stem cell transplant from a related donor, so the T cells may come from the graft donor. Some clones in this sample may be carry-over from other donors' samples. The material sequenced was PBMCs, taken at the time of graft-versus-host disease after allogeneic stem cell transplant. The chain is built from TRBV28 and TRBJ2-4; D may be TRBD1 (6 bases). The CDR3 loop is CASSLQGWRNIQYF. The CDR3 DNA reads as TGTGCCAGCAGTTTACAGGGGTGGCGGAACATTCAGTACTTC. The full variable domain, in which reference TRBV28 and TRBJ2-4 provide the parts outside the CDR3, is DVKVTQSSRYLVKRTGEKVFLECVQDMDHENMFWYRQDPGLGLRLIYFSYDVKMKEKGDIPEGYSVSREKKERFSLILESASTNQTSMYLCASSLQGWRNIQYFGAGTRLSVL.